This entry features one T cell receptor (beta chain) sequence. Its specific antigen is unknown. No quality values exist for individual bases; no much larger clone is one base distant. Including the terminal cysteine and phenylalanine, the CDR3 comprises 16 residues. Only CDR3 DNA is held: 48 bases, read in frame from base 1. Clipping removes 0 bases from V and 7 bases from J, with 7 as the unmatched junction base count. For CDR1 and CDR2, the germline V gene lists SGHRS and YFSETQ. Library preparation used bulk RNA-seq. This sample was sequenced with an Illumina HiSeq 2500. In the authors' own workflow: For the separate targeted TCR-seq dataset, MiXCR version 2.1.5 with default parameters extracted and quantified CDR3 sequences from raw reads. TCR-beta clones in the separate targeted TCR-seq dataset were defined according to the combination of V gene, J gene and CDR3 sequence. The separate targeted TCR-seq dataset was filtered by first dropping clones with fewer than three counts and then keeping only the 90% most strongly expressed clones in each sample. In the separate targeted TCR-seq dataset, Treg-Tconv overlap was calculated per tissue as the number of shared clones divided by the total number of Treg clones, multiplied by 100. TCRdb trimmed public reads at Q25 via fastp, called clones via MiXCR and kept in-frame beta chains. All rows with the same CDR3 protein become a single entry with the most common DNA and genes. TCRdb's processing, not the authors', yielded these V and J calls. The sample data list more than 3,000 distinct CDR3 sequences, and roughly 80% of these were observed just once. 1.5% to 2% of the sample lies in the top ten.

The data originate from a study of draining lymph node invasion in breast cancer (dated by TCRdb to the early 2020s). About the study as a whole: Nodal metastasis was diagnosed by histology and cytokeratin immunohistochemistry, and confirmation was obtained by EpCAM/CD45 flow cytometry. Across breast cancer tissues, a separate targeted assay used bulk TCR-beta CDR3 sequencing to compare sorted memory regulatory T cells with memory conventional CD4 T cells. Each patient contributed matched non-invaded and tumor-invaded tumor-draining lymph nodes plus the primary tumor, profiled for both Treg and Tconv subsets. In the separate targeted TCR sequencing, lymph nodes from a handful of patients were covered, and primary tumors were sequenced for three of those patients.

General study outcomes and caveats: Some clones from the top 100 tumor clones were found in both invaded and non-invaded nodes, which suggests recirculation between the tumor and the draining nodes. The tumor top-100 clone tracking analysis could be carried out in only a couple of patients. The data could not resolve whether Treg conversion took place in a given organ or whether converted Tregs recirculated between nodes and tumor. According to the targeted TCR-seq data, Tregs appeared to be more clonally expanded than Tconvs in every tissue, and both subsets had lower diversity in tumor than in lymph nodes. In each tissue, about 13-25% of Treg TCRs were also present in Tconvs, a finding interpreted as suggesting peripheral induction of Tregs. TCRs shared between the Treg and Tconv subsets were regarded as suggesting, but not proving, a common clonal origin.

Memory conventional CD4 T cells were isolated by sorting for CD4+ CD45RA- CD25- cells. Tumor-draining lymph nodes were classified as non-invaded or invaded according to the absence or presence of metastatic tumor cells. Before staining and sorting, T cells were pre-enriched using a Miltenyi Pan T Cell isolation kit. Immunohistochemistry for estrogen receptor, progesterone receptor, HER2 and Ki-67 was used to characterize primary tumors. Within a few hours after surgery, the fresh surgical tissue was processed by cutting it into small fragments. The tissue fragments were digested enzymatically for 20 minutes with Liberase TL plus DNase and were then passed through a 40-micrometer strainer. After DAPI live/dead staining, sorting was performed on a BD FACS Aria II with about 97-99% purity. Sorted cells were lysed in TCL buffer, and RNA was purified using a Norgen Single Cell RNA purification kit that included DNase treatment.

The chain joins TRBV5-1 to TRBJ2-4; 10 of the junction bases match TRBD2. The specimen was sorted memory CD4+ effector T cells from a lymph node. The sample's cell subset or site label, in plain terms: CD45RA-negative sorted CD4+ T cells (memory Tconv or effector/memory Treg). This TCR came from a female donor with luminal breast cancer. The CDR3 in this case is CASSLVTSGYGNIQYF. Read as DNA, the sequence is TGCGCCAGCAGCTTGGTGACTAGCGGGTATGGGAACATTCAGTACTTC.